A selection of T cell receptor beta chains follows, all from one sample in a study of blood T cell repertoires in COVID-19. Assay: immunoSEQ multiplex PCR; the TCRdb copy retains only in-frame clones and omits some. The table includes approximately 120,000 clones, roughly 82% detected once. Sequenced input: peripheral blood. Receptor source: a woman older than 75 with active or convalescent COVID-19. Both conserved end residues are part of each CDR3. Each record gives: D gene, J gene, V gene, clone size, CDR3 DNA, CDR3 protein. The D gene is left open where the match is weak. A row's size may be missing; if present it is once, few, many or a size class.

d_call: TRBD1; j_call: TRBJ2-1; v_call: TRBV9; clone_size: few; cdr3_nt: TGTGCCAGCAGCGGGGGACAGGGCCCTTTCAATGAGCAGTTCTTC; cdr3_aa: CASSGGQGPFNEQFF
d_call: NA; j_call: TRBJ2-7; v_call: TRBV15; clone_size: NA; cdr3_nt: TGTGCCACCAGCAGAGACAGGGGAGCCTACGAGCAGTACTTC; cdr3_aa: CATSRDRGAYEQYF
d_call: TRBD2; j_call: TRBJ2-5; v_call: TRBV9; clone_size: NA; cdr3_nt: TGTGCCAGCAGCGACACTAGCGGGGTCGAGACCCAGTACTTC; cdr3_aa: CASSDTSGVETQYF
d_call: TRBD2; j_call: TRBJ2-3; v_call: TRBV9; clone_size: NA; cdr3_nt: TGTGCCAGCAGCGCCGGACTAGCGGGAGGCCAGAGCACAGATACGCAGTATTTT; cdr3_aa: CASSAGLAGGQSTDTQYF
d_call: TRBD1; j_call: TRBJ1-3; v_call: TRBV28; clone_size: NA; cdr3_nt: TGTGCCAGCAGTTCCTCTTCAGGGGGCGTTTCTGGAAACACCATATATTTT; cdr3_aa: CASSSSSGGVSGNTIYF
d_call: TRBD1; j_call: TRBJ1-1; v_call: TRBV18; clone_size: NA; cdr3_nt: TGTGCCAGCTCACCAGGGACAGGAGGCGTAGCTTTCTTT; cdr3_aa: CASSPGTGGVAFF
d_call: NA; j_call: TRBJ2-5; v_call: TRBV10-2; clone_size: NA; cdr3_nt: TGCGCCAGCAGTGCTGCGGGGTTGGAGACCCAGTACTTC; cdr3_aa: CASSAAGLETQYF
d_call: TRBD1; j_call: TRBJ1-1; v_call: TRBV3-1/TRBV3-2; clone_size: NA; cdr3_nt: TGTGCCAGCAGCCTGGGGACAGGGATACGCCGTGAAGCTTTCTTT; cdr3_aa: CASSLGTGIRREAFF
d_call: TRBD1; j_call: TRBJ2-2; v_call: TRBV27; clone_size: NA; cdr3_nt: TGTGCCAGCAGGACATACTGGGACAGGGGGGGTACCGGGGAGCTGTTTTTT; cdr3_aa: CASRTYWDRGGTGELFF
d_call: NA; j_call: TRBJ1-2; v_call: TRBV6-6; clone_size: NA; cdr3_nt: TGTGCCAGCAGCATGGGTGTGGGGGCCCTCCTGAGCTACACCTTC; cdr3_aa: CASSMGVGALLSYTF
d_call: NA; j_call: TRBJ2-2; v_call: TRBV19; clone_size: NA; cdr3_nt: TGTGCCAGTAGTGGACGGGGTAGCGTGAACACCGGGGAGCTGTTTTTT; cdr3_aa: CASSGRGSVNTGELFF
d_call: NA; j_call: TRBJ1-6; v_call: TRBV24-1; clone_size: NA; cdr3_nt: TGTGCCACCAGTGCGACTGCCTATGGTTCACCCCTCCACTTT; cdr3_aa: CATSATAYGSPLHF
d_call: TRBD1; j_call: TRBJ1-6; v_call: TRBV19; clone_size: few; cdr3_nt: TGTGCCAGTAGCCCGGAGGGGACAGCAAATTCACCCCTCCACTTT; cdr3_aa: CASSPEGTANSPLHF
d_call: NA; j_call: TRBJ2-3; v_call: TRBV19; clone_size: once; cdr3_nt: TGTGCCAGTAGTATCGCGGATACGCAGTATTTT; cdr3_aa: CASSIADTQYF
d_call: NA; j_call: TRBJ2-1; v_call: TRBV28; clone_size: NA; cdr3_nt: TGTGCCAGCAGTTTCGCAGGGGGCTTCTCTAGCGGGACATATGAGCAGTTCTTC; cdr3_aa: CASSFAGGFSSGTYEQFF
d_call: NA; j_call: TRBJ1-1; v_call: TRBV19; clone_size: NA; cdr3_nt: TGTGCCAGCCGCCCTAAAAAGAACACAGGGAACACTGAAGCTTTCTTT; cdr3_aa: CASRPKKNTGNTEAFF
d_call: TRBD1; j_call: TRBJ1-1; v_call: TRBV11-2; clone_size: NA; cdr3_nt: TGTGCCAGCAGTTCGACAGGGAGGAGCACTGAAGCTTTCTTT; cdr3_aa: CASSSTGRSTEAFF
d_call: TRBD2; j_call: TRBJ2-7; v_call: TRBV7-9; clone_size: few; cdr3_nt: TGTGCCAGCAGCTTAGCCGGGAGGGCTTACGAGCAGTACTTC; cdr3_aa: CASSLAGRAYEQYF
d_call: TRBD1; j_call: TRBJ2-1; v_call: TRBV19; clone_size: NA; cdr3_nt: TGTGCCAGTAGTTACGGGACAGGGAGGGGTGAGCAGTTCTTC; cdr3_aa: CASSYGTGRGEQFF
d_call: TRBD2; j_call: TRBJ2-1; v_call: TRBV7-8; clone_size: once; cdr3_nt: TGTGCCAGCAGCTTGGAGCGGGGCTCCTACAATGAGCAGTTCTTC; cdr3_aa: CASSLERGSYNEQFF
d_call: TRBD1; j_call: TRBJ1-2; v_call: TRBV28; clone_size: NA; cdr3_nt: TGTGCCAGCAGTCCTACAGGGGTAGGCGGCTACACCTTC; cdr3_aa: CASSPTGVGGYTF
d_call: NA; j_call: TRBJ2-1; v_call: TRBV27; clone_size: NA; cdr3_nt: TGTGCCAGCAGTTTATTAGGCCAGGGCGAGTACAATGAGCAGTTCTTC; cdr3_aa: CASSLLGQGEYNEQFF
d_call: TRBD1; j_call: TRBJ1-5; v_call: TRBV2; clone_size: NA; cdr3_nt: TGTGCCAGTCTGAAACAGGGGGCGAGCAATCAGCCCCAGCATTTT; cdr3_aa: CASLKQGASNQPQHF
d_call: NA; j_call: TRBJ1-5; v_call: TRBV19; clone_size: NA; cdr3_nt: TGTGCCAGTACCCTGGGCGCGGGCGGCAATCAGCCCCAGCATTTT; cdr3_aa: CASTLGAGGNQPQHF
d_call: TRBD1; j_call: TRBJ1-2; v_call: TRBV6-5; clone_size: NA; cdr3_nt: TGTGCCAGCAGTCAATACGGTCGGACAGGGGTAGGCTACACCTTC; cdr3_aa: CASSQYGRTGVGYTF
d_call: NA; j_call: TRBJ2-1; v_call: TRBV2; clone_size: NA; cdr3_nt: TGTGCCAGCATAGGGGGTTGGGGGTCAAATGAGCAGTTCTTC; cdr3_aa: CASIGGWGSNEQFF
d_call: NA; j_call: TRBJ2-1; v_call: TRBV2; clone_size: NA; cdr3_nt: TGTGCCAGCGGGCGCAATGAGCAGTTCTTC; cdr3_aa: CASGRNEQFF
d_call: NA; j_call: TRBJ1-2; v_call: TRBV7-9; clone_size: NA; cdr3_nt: TGTGCCAGCAGCTACGGACAGTTCTATGGCTACACCTTC; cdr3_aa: CASSYGQFYGYTF
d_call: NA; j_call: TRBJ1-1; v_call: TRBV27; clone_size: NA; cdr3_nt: TGTGCCAGCAGTCTCATGGCCCTAGGGGGGGATGAAGCTTTCTTT; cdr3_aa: CASSLMALGGDEAFF
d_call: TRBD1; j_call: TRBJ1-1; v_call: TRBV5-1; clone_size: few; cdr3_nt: TGCGCCAGCAGCATAGGGGACAGGGCTATGAACACTGAAGCTTTCTTT; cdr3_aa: CASSIGDRAMNTEAFF
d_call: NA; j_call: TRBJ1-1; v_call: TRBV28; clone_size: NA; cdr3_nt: TGTGCCAGCATTCAGGTGGGCACTGAAGCTTTCTTT; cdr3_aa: CASIQVGTEAFF
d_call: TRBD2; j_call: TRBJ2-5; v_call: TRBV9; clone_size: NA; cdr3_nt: TGTGCCAGCAGCCAAATAGGGACTAGCGGACAAGAGACCCAGTACTTC; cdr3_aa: CASSQIGTSGQETQYF
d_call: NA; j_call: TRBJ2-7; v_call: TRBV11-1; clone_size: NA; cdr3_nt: TGTGCCAGCAGCTTACAGGCCTACGAGCAGTACTTC; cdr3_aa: CASSLQAYEQYF
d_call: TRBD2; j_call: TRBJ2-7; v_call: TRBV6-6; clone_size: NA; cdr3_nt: TGTGCCAGCAGTACGGGACTAGCGCCAACCCAATACGAGCAGTACTTC; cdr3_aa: CASSTGLAPTQYEQYF
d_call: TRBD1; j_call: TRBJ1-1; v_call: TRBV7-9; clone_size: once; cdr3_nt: TGTGCCAGCAGCCCCGTCGGGACAGTTGCTTTCTTT; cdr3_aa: CASSPVGTVAFF
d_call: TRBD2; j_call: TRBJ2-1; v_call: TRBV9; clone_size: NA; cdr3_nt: TGTGCCAGCAGCACGGGGGGAGGCCGAACCTACAATGAGCAGTTCTTC; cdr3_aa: CASSTGGGRTYNEQFF
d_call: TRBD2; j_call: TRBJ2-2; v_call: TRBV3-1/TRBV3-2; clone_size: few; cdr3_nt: TGTGCCAGCAGCCAAGAACACTCGGGGGGAGGTTACACCGGGGAGCTGTTTTTT; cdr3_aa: CASSQEHSGGGYTGELFF
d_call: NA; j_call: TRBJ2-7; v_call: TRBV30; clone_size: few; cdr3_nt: TGTGCCTGCCTCCTAGGCCCAATCTACGAGCAGTACTTC; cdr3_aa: CACLLGPIYEQYF
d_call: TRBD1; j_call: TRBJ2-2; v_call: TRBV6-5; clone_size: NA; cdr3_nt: TGTGCCAGCAGCCTGACAGGGACCCCCGGGGAGCTGTTTTTT; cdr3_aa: CASSLTGTPGELFF
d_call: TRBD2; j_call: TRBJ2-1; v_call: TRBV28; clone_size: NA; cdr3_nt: TGTGCCAGCAGTCCCCCGGGACTAGCGGGAGCCTACAATGAGCAGTTCTTC; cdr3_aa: CASSPPGLAGAYNEQFF
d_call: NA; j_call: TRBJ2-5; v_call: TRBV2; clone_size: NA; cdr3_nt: TGTGCCAGCAGTGCCGTTTCGGGGCTAGCGAAAGAGACCCAGTACTTC; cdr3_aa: CASSAVSGLAKETQYF
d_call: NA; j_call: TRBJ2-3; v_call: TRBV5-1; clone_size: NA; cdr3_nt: TGCGCCAGCAGTAACAGGGACCCCACAGATACGCAGTATTTT; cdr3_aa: CASSNRDPTDTQYF